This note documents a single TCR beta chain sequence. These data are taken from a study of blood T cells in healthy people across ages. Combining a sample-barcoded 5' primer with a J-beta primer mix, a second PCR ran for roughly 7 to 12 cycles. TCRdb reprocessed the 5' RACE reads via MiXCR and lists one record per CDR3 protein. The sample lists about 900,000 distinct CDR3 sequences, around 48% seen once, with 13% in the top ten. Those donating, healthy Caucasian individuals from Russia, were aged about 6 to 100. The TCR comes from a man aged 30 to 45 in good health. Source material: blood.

Written as DNA, the CDR3 is TGTGCCAGCAGCGTTGAGGGGTTTGGCACAGATACGCAGTATTTT. This gives the protein CASSVEGFGTDTQYF. V and J are TRBV9 and TRBJ2-3, with D tentatively TRBD1 or TRBD2 (5 bases each). This CDR3 spans 15 amino acids. Trimming cost V 2 bases and J 1 base, with 11 bases left between them. Per germline, CDR1 SGDLS and CDR2 YYNGEE.